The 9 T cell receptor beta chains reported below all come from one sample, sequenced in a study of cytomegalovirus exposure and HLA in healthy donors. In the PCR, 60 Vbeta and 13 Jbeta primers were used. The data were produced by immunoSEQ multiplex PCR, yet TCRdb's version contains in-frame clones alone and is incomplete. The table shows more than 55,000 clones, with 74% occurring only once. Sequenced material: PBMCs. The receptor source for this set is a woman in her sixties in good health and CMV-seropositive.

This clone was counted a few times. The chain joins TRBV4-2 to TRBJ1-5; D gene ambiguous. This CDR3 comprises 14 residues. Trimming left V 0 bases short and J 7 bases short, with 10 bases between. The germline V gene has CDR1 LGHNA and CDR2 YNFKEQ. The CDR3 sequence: CASSQEGLGQPQHF. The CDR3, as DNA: TGTGCCAGCAGCCAAGAGGGCCTCGGACAGCCCCAGCATTTT.

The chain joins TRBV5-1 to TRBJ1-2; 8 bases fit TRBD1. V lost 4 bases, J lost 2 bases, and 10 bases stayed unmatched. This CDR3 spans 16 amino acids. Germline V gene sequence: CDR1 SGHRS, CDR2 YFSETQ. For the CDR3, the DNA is TGCGCCAGCAGCGGCGCCAGACAGGGGAAAAACTATGGCTACACCTTC. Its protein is CASSGARQGKNYGYTF.

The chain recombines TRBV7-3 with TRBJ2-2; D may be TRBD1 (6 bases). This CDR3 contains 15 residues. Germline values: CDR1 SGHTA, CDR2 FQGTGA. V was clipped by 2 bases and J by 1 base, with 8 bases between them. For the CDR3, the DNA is TGTGCCAGCAGCTTAGGGGGACAGAACACCGGGGAGCTGTTTTTT. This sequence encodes CASSLGGQNTGELFF.

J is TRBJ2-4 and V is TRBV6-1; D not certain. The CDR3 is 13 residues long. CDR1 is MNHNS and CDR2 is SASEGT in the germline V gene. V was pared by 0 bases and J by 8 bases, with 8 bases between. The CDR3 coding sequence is TGTGCCAGCAGTGAAGCAGCGAGTTACATTCAGTACTTC. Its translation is CASSEAASYIQYF.

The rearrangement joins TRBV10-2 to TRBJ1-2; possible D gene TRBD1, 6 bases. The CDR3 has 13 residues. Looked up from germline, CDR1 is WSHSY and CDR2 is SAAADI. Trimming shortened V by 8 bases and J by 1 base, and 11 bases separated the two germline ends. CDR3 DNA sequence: TGCGCCAGCTCCGTGGACAGTAACTATGGCTACACCTTC. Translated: CASSVDSNYGYTF.

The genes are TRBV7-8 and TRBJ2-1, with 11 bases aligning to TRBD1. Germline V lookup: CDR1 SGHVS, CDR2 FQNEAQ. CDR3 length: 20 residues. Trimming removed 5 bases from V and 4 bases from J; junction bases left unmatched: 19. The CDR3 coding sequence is TGTGCCAGCAGCGGACTTAGGTTTAGGACAGGGGGCTTTGGGTACAATGAGCAGTTCTTC. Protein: CASSGLRFRTGGFGYNEQFF.

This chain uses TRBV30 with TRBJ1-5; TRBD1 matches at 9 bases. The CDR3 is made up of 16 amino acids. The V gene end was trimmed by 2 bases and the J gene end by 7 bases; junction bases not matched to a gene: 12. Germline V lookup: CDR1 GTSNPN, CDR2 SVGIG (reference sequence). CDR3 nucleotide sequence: TGTGCCTGGAGTCCAAAGGACAGGGGCGGGCGGCAGCCCCAGCATTTT. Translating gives CAWSPKDRGGRQPQHF.

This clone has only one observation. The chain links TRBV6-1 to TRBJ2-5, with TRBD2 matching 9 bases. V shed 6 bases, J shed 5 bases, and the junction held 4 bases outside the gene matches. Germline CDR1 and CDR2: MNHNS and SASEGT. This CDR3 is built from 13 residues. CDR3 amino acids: CASSGTSRETQYF. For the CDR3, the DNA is TGTGCCAGCAGCGGGACTAGCCGGGAGACCCAGTACTTC.

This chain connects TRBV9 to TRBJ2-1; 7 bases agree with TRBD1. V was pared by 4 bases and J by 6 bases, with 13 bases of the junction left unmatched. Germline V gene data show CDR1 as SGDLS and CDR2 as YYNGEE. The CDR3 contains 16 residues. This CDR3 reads CASSPGQLFLSNEQFF. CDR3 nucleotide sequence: TGTGCCAGCAGCCCGGGACAGCTGTTTTTGTCCAATGAGCAGTTCTTC.